These 23 T cell receptor beta chains share one sample of origin, sequenced in a study of blood T cell repertoires in COVID-19. Using immunoSEQ multiplex PCR, the repertoire was profiled, and TCRdb retains in-frame clones only, with some absent. The sample lists about 180,000 clones, around 88% seen once, with about 3.9% in the top ten. Sequenced input: peripheral blood. The receptor set was obtained from a woman in her twenties or thirties with acute or convalescent COVID-19.

The chain uses TRBV9 and TRBJ2-1; 10 bases align to TRBD2. The CDR3 is made up of 15 amino acids. Trimming cost V 4 bases and J 4 bases; bases outside gene matches: 5. Germline CDR1 is SGDLS and CDR2 is YYNGEE. CDR3 bases: TGTGCCAGCAGCTCCGGGACTAGCGTGTACAATGAGCAGTTCTTC. It yields the protein CASSSGTSVYNEQFF.

Regarding this clone: One end of the junction does not line up with germline, which may come from a read error. The J gene is TRBJ2-1, the V gene TRBV20-1; 12 bases are shared with TRBD2. Germline CDR1 DFQATT, CDR2 SNEGSKA (reference sequence). The CDR3 consists of 10 residues. The CDR3: CSALGLAGIF. The CDR3 DNA reads TGCAGTGCCCTGGGACTAGCGGGTATCTTC.

The chain combines TRBV28 with TRBJ2-1; the D gene is possibly TRBD2 (6 bases). The germline V gene has CDR1 MDHEN and CDR2 SYDVKM. The CDR3 length is 14 residues. Trimming took off 5 bases at V and 10 bases at J, with 18 bases between the two ends. This CDR3 reads CASSAPWRLGEQFF. The CDR3 DNA follows: TGTGCCAGCAGTGCCCCGTGGAGACTAGGGGAGCAGTTCTTC.

The V gene is TRBV6-5, the J gene TRBJ1-2; D is possibly TRBD1 (5 bases). Trimming cost V 0 bases and J 7 bases, with 12 bases left between them. CDR3 length equals 14 residues. In germline, CDR1 is MNHEY, CDR2 SVGAGI. The CDR3 protein is CASSYSAGHGGYTF. For the CDR3, the DNA is TGTGCCAGCAGTTACTCCGCGGGGCACGGTGGCTACACCTTC.

The rearrangement joins TRBV30 to TRBJ1-1; D unresolved. V was shortened by 0 bases and J by 0 bases, with 8 bases between the two germline ends. Germline V gene lookup returns CDR1 GTSNPN and CDR2 SVGIG (reference sequence). This CDR3 has 14 amino acids. This CDR3 is CAWSVQVMNTEAFF. The CDR3 DNA reads TGTGCCTGGAGTGTGCAGGTCATGAACACTGAAGCTTTCTTT. Using reference TRBV30 and TRBJ1-1 for the parts outside the CDR3, the full variable domain is SQTIHQWPATLVQPVGSPLSLECTVEGTSNPNLYWYRQAAGRGLQLLFYSVGIGQISSEVPQNLSASRPQDRQFILSSKKLLLSDSGFYLCAWSVQVMNTEAFFGQGTRLTVV.

The chain joins TRBV19 to TRBJ1-1; D gene ambiguous. The germline V gene has CDR1 LNHDA and CDR2 SQIVND (reference sequence). Trimming cost V 0 bases and J 8 bases, with 10 bases left between them. The length of the CDR3 is 13 residues. The CDR3 DNA follows: TGTGCCAGTAGTATAGAACTGGGCCGGGAAGCTTTCTTT. Its protein product is CASSIELGREAFF.

This chain links TRBV19 with TRBJ1-4; D might be TRBD1 (6 bases). This CDR3 spans 17 amino acids. Trimming pared 4 bases from V and 2 bases from J, leaving 17 bases between. CDR1 and CDR2 (germline): LNHDA, SQIVND (reference sequence). CDR3 coding DNA: TGTGCCAGTAGTACACCACAGGGTGTGGCTACTAATGAAAAACTGTTTTTT. Translated, it gives CASSTPQGVATNEKLFF. Together with reference TRBV19 and TRBJ1-4, the CDR3 gives the full variable domain: DGGITQSPKYLFRKEGQNVTLSCEQNLNHDAMYWYRQDPGQGLRLIYYSQIVNDFQKGDIAEGYSVSREKKESFPLTVTSAQKNPTAFYLCASSTPQGVATNEKLFFGSGTQLSVL.

The rearrangement joins TRBV7-9 to TRBJ1-1, with D tentatively TRBD1 (6 bases). This CDR3 is 14 amino acids long. CDR1 and CDR2 (germline): SEHNR, FQNEAQ (reference sequence). V was pared by 4 bases and J by 4 bases, with 13 bases between. The CDR3: CASSSFLGGTEAFF. Here the CDR3 DNA reads TGTGCCAGCAGCTCGTTCCTAGGGGGCACTGAAGCTTTCTTT.

The genes are TRBV27 and TRBJ2-1, with 9 bases identical to TRBD2. Germline CDR1 and CDR2: MNHEY and SMNVEV (reference sequence). V trimming: 3 bases; J trimming: 0 bases; junction bases outside the gene matches: 0. The CDR3 extends over 15 amino acids. This chain's CDR3 is CASSFSGSSYNEQFF. CDR3 nucleotides: TGTGCCAGCAGTTTTAGCGGGAGCTCCTACAATGAGCAGTTCTTC.

The chain links TRBV28 to TRBJ2-7; TRBD2 matches at 7 bases. CDR1 and CDR2 from the germline V gene are MDHEN and SYDVKM. Trimming removed 3 bases from V and 2 bases from J; junction bases left unmatched: 7. The CDR3 consists of 15 residues. The CDR3 sequence is CASSLGGFYTYEQYF. CDR3 nucleotide sequence: TGTGCCAGCAGTTTGGGGGGGTTCTACACCTACGAGCAGTACTTC.

J is TRBJ2-3 and V is TRBV19; 8 nucleotides align to TRBD2. With V trimmed by 3 bases and J by 8 bases, 10 bases remained unmatched. The germline CDR1 and CDR2 sequences are LNHDA and SQIVND (reference sequence). The CDR3 is made up of 15 amino acids. DNA of the CDR3: TGTGCCAGTAGTATCTCTCAAGCGGGAGTGGTTACGCAGTATTTT. This sequence encodes CASSISQAGVVTQYF.

The rearrangement links TRBV28 to TRBJ1-1, with D tentatively TRBD1 (5 bases). The CDR3 length is 14 residues. From germline, CDR1 is MDHEN and CDR2 SYDVKM. The V gene lost 5 bases and the J gene lost 8 bases, with 18 bases spanning the gap. CDR3 in amino acids: CASSPGGGTAEAFF. The CDR3 DNA reads as TGTGCCAGCAGTCCAGGAGGCGGGACCGCGGAAGCTTTCTTT.

The chain links TRBV19 to TRBJ1-6; weak D call: TRBD1 (6 bases). This CDR3 is built from 16 residues. Germline V lookup: CDR1 LNHDA, CDR2 SQIVND (reference sequence). Deletions cut 5 bases from V and 8 bases from J, with 19 bases between. This CDR3 is CASSDNSRGWDSPLHF. The CDR3 nucleotides read TGTGCCAGTAGTGACAACTCCAGGGGTTGGGATTCACCCCTCCACTTT.

The table lists this clone with a count of one. The junction departs from germline at one end; a sequencing error may be responsible. This chain joins TRBV5-4 and TRBJ2-1, with D perhaps TRBD1 (6 bases). This CDR3 comprises 15 residues. Germline assignment: CDR1 SGHNT and CDR2 YYREEE (reference sequence). CDR3 loop: CATSIVGTRANEQFF. DNA for the CDR3: TGTGCCACCAGCATCGTCGGGACACGTGCCAATGAGCAGTTCTTC.

The J gene is TRBJ1-2, the V gene TRBV19; D is perhaps TRBD1 (5 bases). CDR3 size: 15 residues. The V and J ends lost 7 bases and 0 bases respectively, with 15 bases between them. Germline assignment: CDR1 LNHDA and CDR2 SQIVND (reference sequence). The CDR3 sequence is CASKGTGTANYGYTF. The CDR3 DNA follows: TGTGCCAGTAAGGGAACAGGCACAGCTAACTATGGCTACACCTTC.

The chain is built from TRBV6-5 and TRBJ2-1, with 7 bases identical to TRBD2. CDR3 length: 13 amino acids. V lost 7 bases, J lost 5 bases, and 5 bases stayed unmatched. In germline, CDR1 is MNHEY, CDR2 SVGAGI. CDR3 DNA: TGTGCCAGCACGGGGACTACAAACAATGAGCAGTTCTTC. This gives the protein CASTGTTNNEQFF.

The rearrangement joins TRBV6-2 or TRBV6-3 to TRBJ2-1, with D perhaps TRBD1 (6 bases). This CDR3 region has 12 residues. V lost 5 bases to trimming and J lost 14 bases, with 16 bases between them. In germline, CDR1 is MNHEY, CDR2 SVGEGT. CDR3 in DNA: TGTGCCAGCAGTCCCCCTGTGGGGGCAAAGTTCTTC. Its protein product is CASSPPVGAKFF.

The chain combines TRBV6-5 with TRBJ2-3; no clear D. The V and J ends lost 7 bases and 4 bases respectively, with 6 bases between them. The germline V gene has CDR1 MNHEY and CDR2 SVGAGI. The CDR3 covers 11 residues. The CDR3 region is CASIPADTQYF. CDR3 nucleotides: TGTGCCAGCATCCCCGCAGATACGCAGTATTTT.

The rearrangement links TRBV5-1 to TRBJ1-1, with TRBD1 matching 8 bases. V lost 1 base, J lost 0 bases, and 2 bases stayed unmatched. Germline assignment: CDR1 SGHRS and CDR2 YFSETQ. CDR3 length equals 15 residues. The DNA of the CDR3 is TGCGCCAGCAGCTTGCAGGGGGCGGTGAACACTGAAGCTTTCTTT. Translated, it gives CASSLQGAVNTEAFF.

The rearrangement uses TRBV27 and TRBJ1-1; TRBD1 aligns across 8 bases. V shed 8 bases, J shed 11 bases, and the junction held 7 bases outside the gene matches. The germline gives CDR1 MNHEY, CDR2 SMNVEV (reference sequence). CDR3 length: 11 amino acids. The CDR3 is CASYRGVRAFF. The CDR3 region has the DNA TGTGCCAGCTACAGGGGGGTGCGGGCTTTCTTT.

The V call is TRBV18, the J call TRBJ2-7, with 7 nucleotides matching TRBD1. CDR3 size: 13 residues. CDR1 and CDR2 from the germline V gene are KGHSH and LQKENI. Unmatched junction bases numbered 13, after V lost 11 bases and J lost 6 bases. The CDR3 nucleotides are TGTGCCGGATATAACGAAGGGGGCCCCGAGCAGTACTTC. The encoded protein is CAGYNEGGPEQYF.

The chain joins TRBV5-1 to TRBJ2-3; D uncertain. The length of the CDR3 is 16 residues. Germline V gene sequence: CDR1 SGHRS, CDR2 YFSETQ. V was clipped by 0 bases and J by 0 bases, with 11 bases between them. The CDR3: CASSLGDWKSTDTQYF. The CDR3 region has the DNA TGCGCCAGCAGCTTGGGAGACTGGAAGAGCACAGATACGCAGTATTTT. Full variable domain (missing parts from reference TRBV5-1 and TRBJ2-3): KAGVTQTPRYLIKTRGQQVTLSCSPISGHRSVSWYQQTPGQGLQFLFEYFSETQRNKGNFPGRFSGRQFSNSRSEMNVSTLELGDSALYLCASSLGDWKSTDTQYFGPGTRLTVL.

The V call is TRBV2, the J call TRBJ2-1, with 12 bases fitting TRBD2. The CDR3 is 15 amino acids. CDR1 is SNHLY, CDR2 FYNNEI, per germline. V was pared by 6 bases and J by 4 bases, with 4 bases of the junction left unmatched. The CDR3 DNA sequence: TGTGCCAGCAGGGATCTAGCGGGAGGGTACAATGAGCAGTTCTTC. Residues: CASRDLAGGYNEQFF.